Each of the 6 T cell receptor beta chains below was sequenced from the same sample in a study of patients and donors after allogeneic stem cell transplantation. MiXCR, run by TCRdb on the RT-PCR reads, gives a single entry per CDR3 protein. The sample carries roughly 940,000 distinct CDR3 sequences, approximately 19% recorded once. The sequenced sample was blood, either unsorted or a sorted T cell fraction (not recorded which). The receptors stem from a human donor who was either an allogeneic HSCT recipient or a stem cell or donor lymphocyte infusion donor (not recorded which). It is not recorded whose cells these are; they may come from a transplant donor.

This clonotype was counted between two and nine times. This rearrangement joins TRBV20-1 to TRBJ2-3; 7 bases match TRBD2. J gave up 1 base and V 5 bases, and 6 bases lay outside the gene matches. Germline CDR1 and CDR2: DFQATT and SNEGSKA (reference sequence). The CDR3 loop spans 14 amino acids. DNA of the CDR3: TGCAGTGCTTTTCGAAGCGGGGGCACAGATACGCAGTATTTT. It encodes CSAFRSGGTDTQYF.

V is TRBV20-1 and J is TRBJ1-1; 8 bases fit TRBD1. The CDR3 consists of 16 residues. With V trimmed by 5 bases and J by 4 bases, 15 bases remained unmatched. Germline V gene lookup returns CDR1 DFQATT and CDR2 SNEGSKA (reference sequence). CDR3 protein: CSARGVDRGHPTEAFF. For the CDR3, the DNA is TGCAGTGCTCGTGGGGTAGACAGGGGCCACCCCACTGAAGCTTTCTTT.

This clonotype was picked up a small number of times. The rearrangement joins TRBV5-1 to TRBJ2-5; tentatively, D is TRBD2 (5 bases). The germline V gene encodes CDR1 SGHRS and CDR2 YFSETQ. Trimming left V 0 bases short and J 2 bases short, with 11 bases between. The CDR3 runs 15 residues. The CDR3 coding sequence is TGCGCCAGCAGCTTGGGGCCGTCGGGGCAAGAGACCCAGTACTTC. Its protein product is CASSLGPSGQETQYF.

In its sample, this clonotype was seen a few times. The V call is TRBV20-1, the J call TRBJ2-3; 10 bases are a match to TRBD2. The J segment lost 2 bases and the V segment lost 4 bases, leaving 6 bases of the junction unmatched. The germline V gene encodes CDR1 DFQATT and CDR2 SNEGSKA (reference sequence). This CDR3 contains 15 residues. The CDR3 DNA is TGCAGTGCTACCAGGACTAGCGGCAACACAGATACGCAGTATTTT. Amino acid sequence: CSATRTSGNTDTQYF.

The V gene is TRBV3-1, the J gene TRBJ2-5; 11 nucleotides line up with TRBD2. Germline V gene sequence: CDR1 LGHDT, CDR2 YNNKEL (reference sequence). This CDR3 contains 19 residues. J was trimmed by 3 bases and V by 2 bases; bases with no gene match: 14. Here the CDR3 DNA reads TGTGCCAGCAGCCAATTCTCCCGAGGTAGCGGGGGGGCTGAAGAGACCCAGTACTTC. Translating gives CASSQFSRGSGGAEETQYF.

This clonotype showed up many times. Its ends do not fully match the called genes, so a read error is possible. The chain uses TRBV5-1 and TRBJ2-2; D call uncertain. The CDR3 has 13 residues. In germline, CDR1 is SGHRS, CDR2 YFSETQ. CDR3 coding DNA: TGTGCCAGCAGCTTAGCAGTTACCGGGGAGCTGTTTTTT. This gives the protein CASSLAVTGELFF.